This is a list of T cell receptor beta chains from one sample in a study of regulatory T cells in long-lasting Graves disease. One entry per CDR3 protein results from TCRdb running MiXCR on the multiplex PCR reads. The sample carries roughly 220,000 distinct CDR3 sequences, 15% to 20% recorded once. Sequencing used peripheral blood mononuclear cells (PBMCs), obtained at new diagnosis, from a patient treated with antithyroid drugs. These receptors were collected from a female donor with Graves disease. CDR3s include the opening cysteine and the closing phenylalanine or tryptophan. D genes are given only for firm matches. Clone size is shown for a subset of rows, as once, few, many or a class of expanded clone.

CDR3aa: CASRRTSGVYEQYF
CDR3nt: TGTGCCAGTAGAAGGACTAGCGGGGTCTACGAGCAGTACTTC
d_gene: TRBD2
abundance: many
v_gene: TRBV19
j_gene: TRBJ2-7

CDR3aa: CASSTQGGNTEAFF
CDR3nt: TGTGCCAGCAGCACCCAGGGCGGGAACACTGAAGCTTTCTTT
d_gene: .
abundance: many
v_gene: TRBV12-3/TRBV12-4
j_gene: TRBJ1-1

CDR3aa: CASRTSPTGELFF
CDR3nt: TGTGCCAGCAGGACTAGCCCCACCGGGGAGCTGTTTTTT
d_gene: TRBD2
abundance: many
v_gene: TRBV2
j_gene: TRBJ2-2

CDR3aa: CASSSSGSTDTQYF
CDR3nt: TGTGCCAGCAGTTCGAGCGGGAGCACAGATACGCAGTATTTT
d_gene: .
abundance: many
v_gene: TRBV6-2/TRBV6-3
j_gene: TRBJ2-3

CDR3aa: CASSLGTGGNQPQHF
CDR3nt: TGTGCCAGCAGCTTGGGAACCGGGGGCAATCAGCCCCAGCATTTT
d_gene: .
abundance: few
v_gene: TRBV5-5
j_gene: TRBJ1-5

CDR3aa: CASSLEASVTDTQYF
CDR3nt: TGTGCCAGCAGCTTAGAGGCTAGCGTCACAGATACGCAGTATTTT
d_gene: .
abundance: many
v_gene: TRBV7-9
j_gene: TRBJ2-3

CDR3aa: CASSLGTGNEKLFF
CDR3nt: TGTGCCAGCAGTTTAGGGACAGGGAATGAAAAACTGTTTTTT
d_gene: TRBD1
abundance: .
v_gene: TRBV12-3/TRBV12-4
j_gene: TRBJ1-4

CDR3aa: CASSFGLGTGNTIYF
CDR3nt: TGTGCCAGCAGTTTTGGACTAGGGACTGGAAACACCATATATTTT
d_gene: .
abundance: many
v_gene: TRBV27
j_gene: TRBJ1-3

CDR3aa: CSVSTNSGNTIYF
CDR3nt: TGCAGCGTCTCAACTAACTCTGGAAACACCATATATTTT
d_gene: .
abundance: many
v_gene: TRBV29-1
j_gene: TRBJ1-3

CDR3aa: CASRRELAYEQYF
CDR3nt: TGTGCCAGCAGGAGGGAGCTAGCCTACGAGCAGTACTTC
d_gene: .
abundance: many
v_gene: TRBV27
j_gene: TRBJ2-7

CDR3aa: CASSQEVVGDTQYF
CDR3nt: TGCGCCAGCAGCCAAGAGGTTGTTGGAGATACGCAGTATTTT
d_gene: .
abundance: many
v_gene: TRBV4-3
j_gene: TRBJ2-3

CDR3aa: CASSLDPSTDTQYF
CDR3nt: TGTGCCAGCAGCCTTGATCCTAGCACAGATACGCAGTATTTT
d_gene: .
abundance: many
v_gene: TRBV6-2/TRBV6-3
j_gene: TRBJ2-3

CDR3aa: CSARDRQGNGYTF
CDR3nt: TGCAGTGCTAGAGATCGGCAGGGAAATGGCTACACCTTC
d_gene: .
abundance: .
v_gene: TRBV20-1
j_gene: TRBJ1-2

CDR3aa: CASGLVQRGRENMNTEAFF
CDR3nt: TGTGCTAGTGGTTTGGTACAAAGGGGACGGGAAAACATGAACACTGAAGCTTTCTTT
d_gene: .
abundance: many
v_gene: TRBV12-5
j_gene: TRBJ1-1

CDR3aa: CASSLGFGSPNTEAFF
CDR3nt: TGTGCCAGCAGCTTAGGGTTCGGCAGCCCGAACACTGAAGCTTTCTTT
d_gene: .
abundance: .
v_gene: TRBV7-2
j_gene: TRBJ1-1

CDR3aa: CASSLGLAGARDEQYF
CDR3nt: TGTGCCAGCAGCTTAGGACTAGCGGGAGCGAGGGACGAGCAGTACTTC
d_gene: TRBD2
abundance: many
v_gene: TRBV11-2
j_gene: TRBJ2-7

CDR3aa: CASSLPLAENTGELFF
CDR3nt: TGTGCCAGCAGTCTTCCCTTAGCGGAGAACACCGGGGAGCTGTTTTTT
d_gene: .
abundance: .
v_gene: TRBV4-2
j_gene: TRBJ2-2

CDR3aa: CATSRDLGYQPQHF
CDR3nt: TGTGCCACCAGCAGAGATCTGGGTTATCAGCCCCAGCATTTT
d_gene: .
abundance: many
v_gene: TRBV15
j_gene: TRBJ1-5

CDR3aa: CASSEVWVGADEQFF
CDR3nt: TGTGCCAGCAGTGAAGTGTGGGTGGGGGCTGATGAGCAGTTCTTC
d_gene: .
abundance: many
v_gene: TRBV6-2/TRBV6-3
j_gene: TRBJ2-1

CDR3aa: CASSFRVGNQPQHF
CDR3nt: TGTGCCAGCAGTTTCCGGGTTGGCAATCAGCCCCAGCATTTT
d_gene: .
abundance: many
v_gene: TRBV27
j_gene: TRBJ1-5

CDR3aa: CSVARGNYGCTF
CDR3nt: .
d_gene: .
abundance: few
v_gene: TRBV29-1
j_gene: TRBJ1-2

CDR3aa: CSVDPSGDSYEQYF
CDR3nt: TGCAGCGTTGATCCCTCAGGAGACTCCTACGAGCAGTACTTC
d_gene: .
abundance: many
v_gene: TRBV29-1
j_gene: TRBJ2-7

CDR3aa: CASSSPPGHGAEQFF
CDR3nt: TGTGCCAGCAGCTCCCCCCCGGGACATGGGGCTGAGCAGTTCTTC
d_gene: .
abundance: .
v_gene: TRBV11-2
j_gene: TRBJ2-1

CDR3aa: CASSPGWNNEKLFF
CDR3nt: TGTGCCAGCAGCCCAGGCTGGAATAATGAAAAACTGTTTTTT
d_gene: .
abundance: few
v_gene: TRBV11-3
j_gene: TRBJ1-4

CDR3aa: CSVDNMADQETQYF
CDR3nt: TGCAGCGTTGACAACATGGCAGACCAAGAGACCCAGTACTTC
d_gene: .
abundance: many
v_gene: TRBV29-1
j_gene: TRBJ2-5

CDR3aa: CASIQSGAAYNEQFF
CDR3nt: TGTGCCAGCATCCAAAGCGGCGCGGCCTACAATGAGCAGTTCTTC
d_gene: .
abundance: .
v_gene: TRBV2
j_gene: TRBJ2-1

CDR3aa: CASSLVGAAYEQYF
CDR3nt: TGTGCCAGCAGCTTAGTGGGAGCGGCCTACGAGCAGTACTTC
d_gene: .
abundance: many
v_gene: TRBV7-2
j_gene: TRBJ2-7

CDR3aa: CASNDRDRGGYEQYF
CDR3nt: TGTGCCAGCAATGACCGGGACAGGGGTGGTTACGAGCAGTACTTC
d_gene: TRBD1
abundance: once
v_gene: TRBV12-3/TRBV12-4
j_gene: TRBJ2-7

CDR3aa: CASSLGQTYGYTF
CDR3nt: TGTGCCAGCTCCTTGGGACAGACCTATGGCTACACCTTC
d_gene: TRBD1
abundance: many
v_gene: TRBV18
j_gene: TRBJ1-2

CDR3aa: CASSLRTGPNRETQYF
CDR3nt: TGTGCCAGCAGCCTGAGGACAGGCCCCAATAGAGAGACCCAGTACTTC
d_gene: TRBD1
abundance: .
v_gene: TRBV27
j_gene: TRBJ2-5

CDR3aa: CASSFAENYGYTF
CDR3nt: TGTGCCAGCAGCTTTGCAGAGAACTATGGCTACACCTTC
d_gene: .
abundance: .
v_gene: TRBV11-2
j_gene: TRBJ1-2

CDR3aa: CASRPEGTGEPLF
CDR3nt: TGTGCCAGCAGACCAGAGGGGACAGGGGAGCCCCTCTTC
d_gene: TRBD1
abundance: .
v_gene: TRBV28
j_gene: TRBJ2-1

CDR3aa: CASSRGDIPEAFF
CDR3nt: TGTGCCAGCAGTCGAGGGGACATCCCTGAAGCTTTCTTT
d_gene: .
abundance: many
v_gene: TRBV12-3/TRBV12-4
j_gene: TRBJ1-1

CDR3aa: CAISAFGTGKNTEAFF
CDR3nt: TGTGCCATCAGCGCATTTGGTACAGGGAAGAACACTGAAGCTTTCTTT
d_gene: .
abundance: many
v_gene: TRBV10-3
j_gene: TRBJ1-1

CDR3aa: CASRSRNQYSNQPQHF
CDR3nt: TGTGCCAGCAGGTCCAGAAACCAATATAGCAATCAGCCCCAGCATTTT
d_gene: .
abundance: .
v_gene: TRBV6-1
j_gene: TRBJ1-5

CDR3aa: CASRGVTDTQYF
CDR3nt: TGTGCCAGCAGGGGGGTCACAGATACGCAGTATTTT
d_gene: .
abundance: many
v_gene: TRBV12-3/TRBV12-4
j_gene: TRBJ2-3

CDR3aa: CASPQAFF
CDR3nt: TGTGCCAGCCCCCAAGCTTTCTTT
d_gene: .
abundance: many
v_gene: TRBV7-2
j_gene: TRBJ1-1

CDR3aa: CASTYKGSENTGELFF
CDR3nt: TGTGCCAGCACCTACAAGGGCTCGGAGAACACCGGGGAGCTGTTTTTT
d_gene: .
abundance: few
v_gene: TRBV7-9
j_gene: TRBJ2-2

CDR3aa: CASSPGTSGSFWNTQYF
CDR3nt: TGTGCCAGCAGCCCCGGGACTAGCGGGAGTTTTTGGAATACGCAGTATTTT
d_gene: TRBD2
abundance: .
v_gene: TRBV3-1
j_gene: TRBJ2-3

CDR3aa: CASSGGLAGVMDEQYF
CDR3nt: TGTGCCAGCAGCGGGGGGCTAGCGGGAGTTATGGACGAGCAGTACTTC
d_gene: TRBD2
abundance: .
v_gene: TRBV11-2
j_gene: TRBJ2-7

CDR3aa: CASSLGVAGNTEAFF
CDR3nt: TGTGCCAGCAGCTTAGGGGTCGCAGGGAACACTGAAGCTTTCTTT
d_gene: .
abundance: many
v_gene: TRBV7-8
j_gene: TRBJ1-1

CDR3aa: CSAREDHWTSGSPYNEQFF
CDR3nt: TGCAGTGCAAGGGAGGACCACTGGACTAGCGGGTCACCCTACAATGAGCAGTTCTTC
d_gene: TRBD2
abundance: many
v_gene: TRBV20-1
j_gene: TRBJ2-1

CDR3aa: CASSQVGASGTDTQYF
CDR3nt: TGCGCCAGCAGCCAAGTCGGGGCTAGCGGCACAGATACGCAGTATTTT
d_gene: .
abundance: many
v_gene: TRBV4-1
j_gene: TRBJ2-3

CDR3aa: CASTRWDTFTGELFF
CDR3nt: TGTGCCAGTACCAGATGGGACACCTTCACCGGGGAGCTGTTTTTT
d_gene: .
abundance: many
v_gene: TRBV19
j_gene: TRBJ2-2